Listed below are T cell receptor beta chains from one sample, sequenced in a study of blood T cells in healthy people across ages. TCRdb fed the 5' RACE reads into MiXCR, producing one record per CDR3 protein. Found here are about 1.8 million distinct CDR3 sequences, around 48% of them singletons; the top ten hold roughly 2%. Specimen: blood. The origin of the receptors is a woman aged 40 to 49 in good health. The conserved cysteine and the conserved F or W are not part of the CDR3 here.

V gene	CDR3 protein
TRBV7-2	ASSLVFTPRETQY
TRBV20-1	SALTSGEMYQETQY
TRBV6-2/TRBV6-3	ASSPTGRRTYEQY
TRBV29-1	SVGQGAYYEQY
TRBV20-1	SASDRGLRNTQY
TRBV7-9	ASSLVATKETQY
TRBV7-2	AGSLGSLAKNIQY
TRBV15	ATSGGQGEYNEQF
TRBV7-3	ASSPSGGQYNEQF
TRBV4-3	ASSQAAQGIETQY
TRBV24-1	ATSETTSLADEQF
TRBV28	ASSLFASGGQNIQY
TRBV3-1	ASSRDLATQETQY
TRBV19	ASSIGDRANEKLF
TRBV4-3	ASSQDIRERDGYT
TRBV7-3	ASSSDGHQETQY
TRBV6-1	ASSVSLLRRGRWVDTQY
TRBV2	AATRDRESLRQY
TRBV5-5	ASSFSAGGQGDTQY
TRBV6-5	ASNQEGGQGGTQY
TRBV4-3	ASSQDKPFRDTQY
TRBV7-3	ASSQGGSKETQY
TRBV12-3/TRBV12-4	ASSPLLGQGSYNEQF
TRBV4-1	ASSQDDLPVPGQWTYEQY
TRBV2	ASSALRTGALSGGYT
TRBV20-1	SASKVVGETQY
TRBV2	ASSDIQYPHGY
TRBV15	ATSRDRAGPLGPQH
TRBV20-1	SARRGAGQETQY
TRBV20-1	SASGTQSGNEQF
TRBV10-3	AISEWGLGAQETQY
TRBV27	ASSRGAGGRTRQNIQY
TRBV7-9	ASSPKLRTKGDTQY
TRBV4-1	ASSQDRTGPNSPLH
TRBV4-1	ASSHFPGDRGPPLH
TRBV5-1	ASSLSGGDLWNEQF
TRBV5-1	ASSRTGGAGDTQY
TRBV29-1	SFREAGPISEQY
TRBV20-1	SARDRVGLPSADTQY
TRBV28	ASNQPWGEGGSTDTQY
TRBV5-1	ASSLDRVKNIQY
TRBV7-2	ASSLVPGVGPDTQY
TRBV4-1	ASSQDLRGGRDTQY
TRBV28	ASSLGRELF
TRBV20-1	SAVKGTEQF
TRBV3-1	ASSRISEAEAF
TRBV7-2	ASSPRPTAGYGYT
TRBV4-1	ASSPAGGASGYT